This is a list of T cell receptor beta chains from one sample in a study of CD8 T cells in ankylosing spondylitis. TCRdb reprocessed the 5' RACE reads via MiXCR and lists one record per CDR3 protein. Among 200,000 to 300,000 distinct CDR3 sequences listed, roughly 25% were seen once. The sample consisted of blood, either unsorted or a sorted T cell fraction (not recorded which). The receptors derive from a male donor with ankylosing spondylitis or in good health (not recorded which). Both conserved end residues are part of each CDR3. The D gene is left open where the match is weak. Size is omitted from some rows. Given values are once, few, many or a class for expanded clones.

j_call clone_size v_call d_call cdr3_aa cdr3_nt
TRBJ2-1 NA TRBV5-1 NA CASSLVGEPYNEQFF TGCGCCAGCAGCTTGGTAGGGGAGCCATACAATGAGCAGTTCTTC
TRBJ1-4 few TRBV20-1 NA CSALPVSPGVEKLFF TGCAGTGCGCTTCCCGTGAGCCCTGGGGTTGAAAAACTGTTTTTT
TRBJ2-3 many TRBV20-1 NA CSARVAVADTQYF TGCAGTGCTAGAGTAGCGGTGGCAGATACGCAGTATTTT
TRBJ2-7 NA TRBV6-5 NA CASSSYYEQYF TGTGCCAGCAGTTCCTACTACGAGCAGTACTTC
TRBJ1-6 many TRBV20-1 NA CSARKGRANSPLHF TGCAGTGCTAGGAAAGGAAGGGCTAATTCACCCCTCCACTTT
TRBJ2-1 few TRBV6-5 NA CASWRGSHEQFF TGTGCCAGCTGGAGAGGGAGCCATGAGCAGTTCTTC
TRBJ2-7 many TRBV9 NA CASSVSPKTGSYEQYF TGTGCCAGCAGCGTGAGCCCCAAGACGGGCTCCTACGAGCAGTACTTC
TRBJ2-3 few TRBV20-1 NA CSATRVHSTDTQYF TGCAGTGCTACCAGGGTCCATAGCACAGATACGCAGTATTTT
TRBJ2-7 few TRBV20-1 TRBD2 CSAHFLRTSGANEQYF TGCAGTGCCCACTTTCTGCGGACTAGCGGGGCAAACGAGCAGTACTTC
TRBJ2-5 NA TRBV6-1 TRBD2 CASKTTSGGQETQYF TGTGCCAGCAAGACGACTAGCGGGGGCCAAGAGACCCAGTACTTC
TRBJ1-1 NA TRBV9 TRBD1 CASSVAPGGSYTEAFF TGTGCCAGCAGCGTAGCCCCAGGGGGTAGTTACACTGAAGCTTTCTTT
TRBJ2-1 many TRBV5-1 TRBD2 CASSSSPGAGGRYEQFF TGCGCCAGCAGCTCCTCGCCGGGAGCGGGGGGGCGCTATGAGCAGTTCTTC
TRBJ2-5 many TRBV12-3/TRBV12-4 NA CASSFGQRLETQYF TGTGCCAGCAGTTTTGGACAGCGACTGGAGACCCAGTACTTC
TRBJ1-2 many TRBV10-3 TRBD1 CAIKGQGRSIYGYTF TGTGCCATCAAAGGACAGGGGCGTTCGATCTATGGCTACACCTTC
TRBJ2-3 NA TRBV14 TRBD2 CASSQMKAGGLTDTQYF TGTGCCAGCAGCCAAATGAAAGCGGGGGGGCTCACAGATACGCAGTATTTT
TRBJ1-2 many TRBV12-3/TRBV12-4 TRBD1 CASTLNRGGGYTF TGTGCCAGCACTCTCAACAGGGGGGGTGGCTACACCTTC
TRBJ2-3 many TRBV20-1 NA CSARDWSGQQYF TGCAGTGCTAGAGATTGGTCGGGACAGCAGTATTTT
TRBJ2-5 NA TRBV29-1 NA CSVGSRASQETQYF TGCAGCGTTGGGAGCAGGGCGTCACAAGAGACCCAGTACTTC
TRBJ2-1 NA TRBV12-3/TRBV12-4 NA CASNSFYNEQFF TGTGCCAGCAACAGCTTCTACAATGAGCAGTTCTTC
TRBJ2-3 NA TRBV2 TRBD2 CASTPGGALADTQYF TGTGCCAGCACCCCCGGGGGGGCCCTGGCAGATACGCAGTATTTT
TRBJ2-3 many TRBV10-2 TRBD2 CASSDPAGGKDTQYF TGCGCCAGCAGTGACCCAGCGGGGGGAAAAGATACGCAGTATTTT
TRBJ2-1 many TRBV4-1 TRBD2 CASSQNPSGGPNEQFF TGCGCCAGCAGCCAAAACCCCAGCGGGGGGCCAAATGAGCAGTTCTTC
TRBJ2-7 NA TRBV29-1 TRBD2 CSVSPTSGGLYEQYF TGCAGCGTCTCCCCGACTAGCGGGGGGCTCTACGAGCAGTACTTC
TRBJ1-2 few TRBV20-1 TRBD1 CSAEPRDRGESGYTF TGCAGTGCTGAGCCCCGGGACAGGGGGGAATCGGGCTACACCTTC
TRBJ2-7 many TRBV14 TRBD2 CASSQDRGGLRLEQYF TGTGCCAGCAGCCAAGACCGGGGGGGGCTTCGTCTCGAGCAGTACTTC
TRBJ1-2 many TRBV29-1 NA CSVGEPTTEANYGYTF TGCAGCGTTGGGGAACCGACGACAGAGGCTAACTATGGCTACACCTTC
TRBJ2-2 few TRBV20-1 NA CSARRTGVRTGELFF TGCAGTGCTAGGAGAACAGGAGTGCGCACCGGGGAGCTGTTTTTT
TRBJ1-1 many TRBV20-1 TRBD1 CSARQGMRTEAFF TGCAGTGCAAGACAGGGGATGAGGACTGAAGCTTTCTTT
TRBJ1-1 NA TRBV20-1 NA CSASSELNTEAFF TGCAGTGCTAGTAGCGAATTGAACACTGAAGCTTTCTTT
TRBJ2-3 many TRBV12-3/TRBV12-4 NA CASSLFPAGMADTQYF TGTGCCAGCAGTCTGTTTCCTGCAGGGATGGCAGATACGCAGTATTTT
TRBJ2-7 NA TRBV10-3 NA CAISGRRDTVQHEQYF TGTGCCATCAGTGGGAGGAGGGACACCGTCCAACACGAGCAGTACTTC
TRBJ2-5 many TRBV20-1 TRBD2 CSAGTRKETQYF TGCAGTGCTGGGACTAGAAAAGAGACCCAGTACTTC
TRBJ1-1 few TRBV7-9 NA CASSGSGVPEAFF TGTGCCAGCAGCGGGTCAGGGGTGCCTGAAGCTTTCTTT
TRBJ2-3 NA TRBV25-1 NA CASSDSPMDTQYF TGTGCCAGCTCGGACAGTCCAATGGATACGCAGTATTTT
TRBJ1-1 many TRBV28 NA CASSLPPGAFF TGTGCCAGCAGCCTTCCCCCTGGAGCTTTCTTT
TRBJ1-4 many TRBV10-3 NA CAISESGDEKLFF TGTGCCATCAGTGAGTCGGGGGATGAAAAACTGTTTTTT
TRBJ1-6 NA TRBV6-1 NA CASRRGNTYNSPLHF TGTGCCAGCCGTCGGGGGAACACCTATAATTCACCCCTCCACTTT
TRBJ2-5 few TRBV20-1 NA CSAQLGGRETQYF TGCAGTGCTCAGTTGGGGGGGCGGGAGACCCAGTACTTC
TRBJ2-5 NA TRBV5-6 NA CASNSIGEETQYF TGTGCCAGCAACTCGATAGGGGAAGAGACCCAGTACTTC
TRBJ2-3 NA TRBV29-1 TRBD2 CSVVGGITDTQYF TGCAGCGTGGTGGGGGGGATCACAGATACGCAGTATTTT
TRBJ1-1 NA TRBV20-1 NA CSAASRGATEAFF TGCAGTGCCGCTTCGAGAGGGGCTACTGAAGCTTTCTTT
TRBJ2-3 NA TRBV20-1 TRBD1 CSAAGTDRTDTQYF TGCAGTGCGGCCGGGACAGACCGCACAGATACGCAGTATTTT
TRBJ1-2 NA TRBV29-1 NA CSVSSRVNGYTF TGCAGCGTTTCGTCCAGGGTAAATGGCTACACCTTC
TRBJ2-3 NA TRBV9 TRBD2 CASSVAGTSGGDTQYF TGTGCCAGCAGCGTAGCCGGGACTAGCGGGGGAGATACGCAGTATTTT
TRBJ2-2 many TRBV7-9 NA CASSFSKGVGTGELFF TGTGCCAGCAGCTTTTCTAAGGGAGTTGGCACCGGGGAGCTGTTTTTT
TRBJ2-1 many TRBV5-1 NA CATASAVTYNEQFF TGCGCCACCGCGTCGGCAGTGACCTACAATGAGCAGTTCTTC
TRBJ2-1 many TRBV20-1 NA CSANRAPVLDEQFF TGCAGTGCCAACAGGGCTCCGGTTCTGGATGAGCAGTTCTTC
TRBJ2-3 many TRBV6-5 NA CASSYPYQGTQYF TGTGCCAGCAGTTACCCCTATCAGGGGACGCAGTATTTT
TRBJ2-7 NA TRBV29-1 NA CSGTRGAEQYF TGCAGCGGAACTAGGGGGGCCGAGCAGTACTTC
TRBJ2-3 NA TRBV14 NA CASSRAQPTGQYF TGTGCCAGCAGCCGCGCCCAGCCCACGGGGCAGTATTTT
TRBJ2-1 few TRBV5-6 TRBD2 CASSLVAGVYNEQFF TGTGCCAGCAGCTTGGTAGCGGGGGTCTACAATGAGCAGTTCTTC
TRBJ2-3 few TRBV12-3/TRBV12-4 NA CASSFQVRVTDTQYF TGTGCCAGCAGTTTTCAGGTCAGAGTCACAGATACGCAGTATTTT
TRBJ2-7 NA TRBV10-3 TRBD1 CAISGTGSGEQYF TGTGCCATCAGCGGGACAGGGTCCGGCGAGCAGTACTTC
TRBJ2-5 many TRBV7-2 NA CASTWYSGETQYF TGTGCCAGCACCTGGTATTCGGGGGAGACCCAGTACTTC
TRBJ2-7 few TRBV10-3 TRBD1 CAISEPGQGAGEQYF TGTGCCATCAGTGAGCCGGGACAGGGGGCGGGCGAGCAGTACTTC
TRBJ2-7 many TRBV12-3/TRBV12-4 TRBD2 CASSPHLSGGFYEQYF TGTGCCAGCAGTCCCCACTTGAGCGGGGGGTTCTACGAGCAGTACTTC
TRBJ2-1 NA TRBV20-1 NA CSARDALVRGAYNEQFF TGCAGTGCTAGAGATGCCCTGGTGAGGGGGGCCTACAATGAGCAGTTCTTC